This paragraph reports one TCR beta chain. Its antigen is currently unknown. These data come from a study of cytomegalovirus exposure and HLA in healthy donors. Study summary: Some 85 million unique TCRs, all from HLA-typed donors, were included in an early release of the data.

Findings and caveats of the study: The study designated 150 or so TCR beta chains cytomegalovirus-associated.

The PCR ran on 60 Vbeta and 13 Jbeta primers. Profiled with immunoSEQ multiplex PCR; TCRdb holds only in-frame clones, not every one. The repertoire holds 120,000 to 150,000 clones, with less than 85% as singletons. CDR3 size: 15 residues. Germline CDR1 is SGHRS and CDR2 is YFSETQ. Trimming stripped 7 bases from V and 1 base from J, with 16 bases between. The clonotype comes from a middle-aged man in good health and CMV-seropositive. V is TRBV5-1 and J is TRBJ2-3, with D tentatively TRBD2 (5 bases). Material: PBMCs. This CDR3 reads CASAASGKGTDTQYF. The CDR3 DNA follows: TGCGCCAGCGCTGCCTCGGGAAAGGGCACAGATACGCAGTATTTT.